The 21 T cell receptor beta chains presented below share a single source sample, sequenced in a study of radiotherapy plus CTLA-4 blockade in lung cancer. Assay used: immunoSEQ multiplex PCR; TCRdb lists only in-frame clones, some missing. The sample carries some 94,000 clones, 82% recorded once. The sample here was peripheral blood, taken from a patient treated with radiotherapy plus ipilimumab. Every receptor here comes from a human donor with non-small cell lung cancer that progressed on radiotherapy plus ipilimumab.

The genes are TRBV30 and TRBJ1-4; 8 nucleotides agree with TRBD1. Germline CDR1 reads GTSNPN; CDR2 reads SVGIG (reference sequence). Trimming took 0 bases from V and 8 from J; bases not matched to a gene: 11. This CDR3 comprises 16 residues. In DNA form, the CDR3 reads TGTGCCTGGAGTGTTTCCAGACAGGGGAGTGGGGAAAAACTGTTTTTT. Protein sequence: CAWSVSRQGSGEKLFF.

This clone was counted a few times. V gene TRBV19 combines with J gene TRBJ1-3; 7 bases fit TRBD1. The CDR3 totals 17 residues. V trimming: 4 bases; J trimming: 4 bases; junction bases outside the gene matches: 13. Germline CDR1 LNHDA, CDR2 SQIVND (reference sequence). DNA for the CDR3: TGTGCCAGTAGTACACTAACACAGGGGTCGCGAGGAAACACCATATATTTT. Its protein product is CASSTLTQGSRGNTIYF.

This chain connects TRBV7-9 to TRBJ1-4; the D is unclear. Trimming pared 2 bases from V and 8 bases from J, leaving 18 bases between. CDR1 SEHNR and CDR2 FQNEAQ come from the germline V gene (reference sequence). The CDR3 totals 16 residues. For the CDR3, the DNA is TGTGCCAGCAGCTTATTTGACGGGGTCATTTGGGAAAAACTGTTTTTT. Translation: CASSLFDGVIWEKLFF.

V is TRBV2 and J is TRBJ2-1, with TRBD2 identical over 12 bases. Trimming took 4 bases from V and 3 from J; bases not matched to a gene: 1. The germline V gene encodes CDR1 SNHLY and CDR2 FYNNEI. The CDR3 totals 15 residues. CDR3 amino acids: CASSGTSGNYNEQFF. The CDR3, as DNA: TGTGCCAGCAGTGGGACTAGCGGGAACTACAATGAGCAGTTCTTC. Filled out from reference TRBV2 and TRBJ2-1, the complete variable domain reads EPEVTQTPSHQVTQMGQEVILRCVPISNHLYFYWYRQILGQKVEFLVSFYNNEISEKSEIFDDQFSVERPDGSNFTLKIRSTKLEDSAMYFCASSGTSGNYNEQFFGPGTRLTVL.

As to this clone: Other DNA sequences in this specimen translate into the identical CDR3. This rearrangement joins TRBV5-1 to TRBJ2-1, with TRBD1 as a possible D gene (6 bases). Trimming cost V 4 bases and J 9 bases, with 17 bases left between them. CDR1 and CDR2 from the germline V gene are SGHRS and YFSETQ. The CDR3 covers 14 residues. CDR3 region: CASSIRGQYAEQFF. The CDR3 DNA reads TGCGCCAGCAGCATCCGGGGACAATACGCTGAGCAGTTCTTC.

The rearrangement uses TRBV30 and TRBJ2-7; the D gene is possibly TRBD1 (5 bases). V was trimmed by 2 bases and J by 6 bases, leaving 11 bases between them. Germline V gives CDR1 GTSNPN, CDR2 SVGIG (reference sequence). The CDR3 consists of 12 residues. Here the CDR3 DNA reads TGTGCCTGGAGTCCAGGGTCCCCCGAGCAGTACTTC. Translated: CAWSPGSPEQYF.

The CDR3 nucleotides read TGTGCCTCAGGACTAGTCTCCTACAATGAGCAGTTCTTC. It is translated as CASGLVSYNEQFF. This chain uses TRBV30 with TRBJ2-1; the match to TRBD2 covers 7 bases. After removal of 7 bases from V and 0 bases from J, the junction contained 3 bases not matched to a gene. The CDR3 contains 13 residues. Germline CDR1 is GTSNPN and CDR2 is SVGIG (reference sequence).

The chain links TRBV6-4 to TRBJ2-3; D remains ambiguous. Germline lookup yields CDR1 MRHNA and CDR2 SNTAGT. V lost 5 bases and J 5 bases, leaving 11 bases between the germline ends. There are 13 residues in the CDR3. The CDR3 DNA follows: TGTGCCAGCAGTTCGGCGGCCGGAGATACGCAGTATTTT. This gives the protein CASSSAAGDTQYF.

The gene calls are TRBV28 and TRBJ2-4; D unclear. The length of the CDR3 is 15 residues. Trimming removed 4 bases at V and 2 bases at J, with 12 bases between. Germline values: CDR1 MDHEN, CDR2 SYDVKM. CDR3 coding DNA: TGTGCCAGCAGTTGGGCCCCAGGAACCAAAAACATTCAGTACTTC. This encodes CASSWAPGTKNIQYF.

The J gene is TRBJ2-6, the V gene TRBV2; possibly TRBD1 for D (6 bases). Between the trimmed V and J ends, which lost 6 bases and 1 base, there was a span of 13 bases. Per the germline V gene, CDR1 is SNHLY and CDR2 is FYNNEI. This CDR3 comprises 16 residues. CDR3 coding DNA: TGTGCCAGCAGGTACCCTACAGGGTCTGGGGCCAACGTCCTGACTTTC. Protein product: CASRYPTGSGANVLTF.

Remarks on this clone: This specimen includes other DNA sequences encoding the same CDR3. CDR3 protein: CASSVAVGNTEAFF. DNA for the CDR3: TGTGCCAGCAGCGTAGCTGTCGGGAACACTGAAGCTTTCTTT. V and J are TRBV9 and TRBJ1-1; D is uncertain. The CDR3 spans 14 residues. Trimming stripped 0 bases from V and 1 base from J, with 7 bases between. Per the germline V gene, CDR1 is SGDLS and CDR2 is YYNGEE.

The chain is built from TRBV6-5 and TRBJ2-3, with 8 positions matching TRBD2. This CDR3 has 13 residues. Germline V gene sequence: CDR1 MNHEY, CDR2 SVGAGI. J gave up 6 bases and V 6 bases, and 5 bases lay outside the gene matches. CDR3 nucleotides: TGTGCCAGCAGGGTAGCGGGGTCGGATACGCAGTATTTT. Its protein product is CASRVAGSDTQYF.

CDR3 DNA: TGTGCCAGCAGTTCGGACAGTCGGGGATATCAGCCCCAGCATTTT. Protein: CASSSDSRGYQPQHF. This sequence joins TRBV28 and TRBJ1-5, with D perhaps TRBD1 (6 bases). There are 15 residues in the CDR3. Trimming left V 4 bases short and J 5 bases short, with 15 bases between. The germline V gene encodes CDR1 MDHEN and CDR2 SYDVKM.

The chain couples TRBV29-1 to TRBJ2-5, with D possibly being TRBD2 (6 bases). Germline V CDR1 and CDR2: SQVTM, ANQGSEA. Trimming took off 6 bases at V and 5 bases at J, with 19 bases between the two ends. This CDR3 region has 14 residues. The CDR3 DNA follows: TGCAGCGTCCAACCGCCGGGGGTGGAGGAGACCCAGTACTTC. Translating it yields CSVQPPGVEETQYF.

The CDR3 spells CASRRGQTDTQYF. Written as DNA, the CDR3 is TGTGCCAGCAGACGCGGACAAACAGATACGCAGTATTTT. This rearrangement joins TRBV6-5 to TRBJ2-3; D possibly corresponds to TRBD1 (5 bases). The V and J ends lost 6 bases and 3 bases respectively, with 10 bases between them. This CDR3 comprises 13 residues. Germline CDR1 and CDR2: MNHEY and SVGAGI.

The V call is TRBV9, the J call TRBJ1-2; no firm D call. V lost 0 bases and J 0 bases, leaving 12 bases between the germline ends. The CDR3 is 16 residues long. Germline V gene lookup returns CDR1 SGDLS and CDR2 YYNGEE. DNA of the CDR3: TGTGCCAGCAGCGTAGGGGCGGGCCAAGCTAACTATGGCTACACCTTC. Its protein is CASSVGAGQANYGYTF.

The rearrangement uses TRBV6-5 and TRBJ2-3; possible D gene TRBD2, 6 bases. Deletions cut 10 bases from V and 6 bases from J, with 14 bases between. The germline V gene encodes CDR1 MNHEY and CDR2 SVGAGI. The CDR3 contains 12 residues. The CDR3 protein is CATQEGWDTQYF. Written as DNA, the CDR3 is TGTGCCACCCAGGAGGGTTGGGATACGCAGTATTTT.

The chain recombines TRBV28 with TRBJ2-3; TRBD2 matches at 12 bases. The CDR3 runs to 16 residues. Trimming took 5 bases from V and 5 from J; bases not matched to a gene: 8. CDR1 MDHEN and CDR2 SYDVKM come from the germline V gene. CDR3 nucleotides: TGTGCCAGCAGTCTACTAGCGGGAGGCCGGATAGATACGCAGTATTTT. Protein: CASSLLAGGRIDTQYF.

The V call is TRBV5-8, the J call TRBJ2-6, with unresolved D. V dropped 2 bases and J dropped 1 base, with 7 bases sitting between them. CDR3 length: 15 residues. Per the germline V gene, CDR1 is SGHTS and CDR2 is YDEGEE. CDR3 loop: CASSFRVSGANVLTF. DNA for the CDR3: TGTGCCAGCAGCTTTCGGGTTTCTGGGGCCAACGTCCTGACTTTC.

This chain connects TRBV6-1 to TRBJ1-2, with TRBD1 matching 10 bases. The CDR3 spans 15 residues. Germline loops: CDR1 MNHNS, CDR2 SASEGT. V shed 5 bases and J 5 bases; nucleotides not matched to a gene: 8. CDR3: CASSLSGQGIYGYTF. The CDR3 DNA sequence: TGTGCCAGCAGTCTGTCGGGACAGGGGATTTATGGCTACACCTTC.

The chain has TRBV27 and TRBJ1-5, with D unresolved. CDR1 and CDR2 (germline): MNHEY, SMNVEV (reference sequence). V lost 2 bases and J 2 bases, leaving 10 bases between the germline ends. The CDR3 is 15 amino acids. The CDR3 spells CASSLAPAGNQPQHF. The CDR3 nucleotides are TGTGCCAGCAGTTTAGCCCCGGCGGGCAATCAGCCCCAGCATTTT.